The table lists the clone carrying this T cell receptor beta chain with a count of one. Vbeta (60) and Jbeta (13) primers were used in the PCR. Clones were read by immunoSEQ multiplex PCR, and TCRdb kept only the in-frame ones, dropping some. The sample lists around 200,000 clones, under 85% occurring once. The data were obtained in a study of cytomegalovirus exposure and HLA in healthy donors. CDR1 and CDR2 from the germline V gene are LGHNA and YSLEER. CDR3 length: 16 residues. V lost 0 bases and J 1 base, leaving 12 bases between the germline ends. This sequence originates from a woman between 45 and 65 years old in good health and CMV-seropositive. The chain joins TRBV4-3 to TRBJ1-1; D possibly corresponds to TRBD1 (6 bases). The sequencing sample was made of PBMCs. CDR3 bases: TGCGCCAGCAGCCAAGATGGGGGGGCAGGGAACACTGAAGCTTTCTTT. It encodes CASSQDGGAGNTEAFF.